Listed below are T cell receptor beta chains from one sample, sequenced in a study of patients and donors after allogeneic stem cell transplantation. TCRdb re-derived calls from the RT-PCR reads in MiXCR, one entry per CDR3 protein. Among over 200,000 distinct CDR3 sequences, around two fifths were seen once, and the ten largest hold around a tenth. Sequencing input: blood, either unsorted or a sorted T cell fraction (not recorded which). All receptors come from a human donor who was either an allogeneic HSCT recipient or a stem cell or donor lymphocyte infusion donor (not recorded which). It is not recorded whose cells these are; they may come from a transplant donor. Both conserved end residues are part of each CDR3. D genes are given only for firm matches. Clone size is given for some rows only: seen once, a few or many times, or a class if the clone is expanded.

v_call	j_call	clone_size	d_call	cdr3_nt	cdr3_aa
TRBV7-8	TRBJ1-1	NA	NA	TGTGCCAGCAGCTTAAGCCCGACACCGGCCGAATACACTGAAGCTTTCTTT	CASSLSPTPAEYTEAFF
TRBV5-1	TRBJ2-2	NA	NA	TGCGCCAGCAGCTTTACCGGGACGGTGAACACCGGGGAGCTGTTTTTT	CASSFTGTVNTGELFF
TRBV28	TRBJ1-3	NA	NA	TGTGCCAGCAGTCCCCTGCTTTCTGGAAACACCATATATTTT	CASSPLLSGNTIYF
TRBV12-3/TRBV12-4	TRBJ1-1	many	NA	TGTGCCAGCAGTTTAAAGGGAGTGAACACTGAAGCTTTCTTT	CASSLKGVNTEAFF
TRBV6-5	TRBJ1-1	few	NA	TGTGCCAGCAGTTACCGGGACCACACTGAAGCTTTCTTT	CASSYRDHTEAFF
TRBV10-3	TRBJ2-1	NA	TRBD2	TGTGCCATCAGTGGGACTAGCGGGGGAGTGGATGAGCAGTTCTTC	CAISGTSGGVDEQFF
TRBV18	TRBJ1-5	few	NA	TGTGCCAGCTCACCATTCAGGGCCAATCAGCCCCAGCATTTT	CASSPFRANQPQHF
TRBV7-9	TRBJ1-1	NA	NA	TGTGCCAGCAGCTTAAGGAGGTTGGGGAACACTGAAGCTTTCTTT	CASSLRRLGNTEAFF
TRBV6-6	TRBJ1-1	once	TRBD1	TGTGCCAGCAGTTACTGGGGACAGGGGGCTGATGAAGCTTTCTTT	CASSYWGQGADEAFF
TRBV5-1	TRBJ2-1	few	NA	TGCGCCAGCAGTAAGGGGTACTACAATGAGCAGTTCTTC	CASSKGYYNEQFF
TRBV5-1	TRBJ1-6	NA	NA	TGCGCCAGCAGCCGATCGACAGCCCTGCTCGTCCCCCTCCACTTT	CASSRSTALLVPLHF
TRBV12-3/TRBV12-4	TRBJ2-1	NA	TRBD1	TGTGCCAGCAGTTTCAATACCCCCCTCCCGACAGGGCTTGGTGAGCAGTTCTTC	CASSFNTPLPTGLGEQFF
TRBV23-1	TRBJ2-1	few	NA	TGCGCCAGCAGTCCTGACAGGAGCTCCTACAATGAGCAGTTCTTC	CASSPDRSSYNEQFF
TRBV12-3/TRBV12-4	TRBJ1-3	NA	NA	TGTGCCAGCAGTTTCGGTGGGTTCTCTGGAAACACCATATATTTT	CASSFGGFSGNTIYF
TRBV12-3/TRBV12-4	TRBJ1-1	NA	NA	TGTGCCAGCAGGGACGGACAGTACACTGAAGCTTTCTTT	CASRDGQYTEAFF
TRBV12-3/TRBV12-4	TRBJ2-3	few	NA	TGTGCCAGCACTTCAAAGGGATATACGCAGTATTTT	CASTSKGYTQYF
TRBV10-3	TRBJ1-5	NA	TRBD1	TGTGCCATCAGTGAGTGGGGAGGGGGCGGTCAGCCCCAGCATTTT	CAISEWGGGGQPQHF
TRBV6-5	TRBJ1-6	NA	NA	TGTGCCAGCAGTTACTCGAAATCGTTCGGACAAATTAGACCCCTCCACTTT	CASSYSKSFGQIRPLHF
TRBV11-2	TRBJ2-3	few	TRBD2	TGTGCCAGCACCCTTAGCGGGGGGGATACGCAGTATTTT	CASTLSGGDTQYF
TRBV6-6	TRBJ2-5	few	NA	TGTGCCAGCAGCCAGCAACGACAGGCAAAACAGACCCAGTACTTC	CASSQQRQAKQTQYF
TRBV29-1	TRBJ2-3	NA	NA	TGCAGCGTAGAGACGGCGAATACGCAGTATTTT	CSVETANTQYF
TRBV27	TRBJ1-5	NA	TRBD1	TGTGCCAGCAGTCCTCGGACAGGGCTCGATCAGCCCCAGCATTTT	CASSPRTGLDQPQHF
TRBV12-3/TRBV12-4	TRBJ2-7	NA	NA	TGTGCCAGCAGTCTCGCCGAGACAGGAACCTACGAGCAGTACTTC	CASSLAETGTYEQYF
TRBV4-1	TRBJ1-2	NA	NA	TGCGCCAGCAGCCAATTTGGCGGCAATACCTATGGCTACACCTTC	CASSQFGGNTYGYTF
TRBV5-1	TRBJ2-7	NA	NA	TGCGCCAGCAGCTGGGAGGACAGCTACGAGCAGTACTTC	CASSWEDSYEQYF
TRBV7-9	TRBJ2-7	NA	TRBD2	TGTGCCAGCGGAGGGGACTACTACGAGCAGTACTTC	CASGGDYYEQYF
TRBV5-1	TRBJ2-1	NA	TRBD1	TGCGCCAGCAGCTGGGGACAGAGGAATGAGCAGTTCTTC	CASSWGQRNEQFF
TRBV12-3/TRBV12-4	TRBJ1-1	few	NA	TGTGCCAGCAGCTCCTTCCATGGTTCGAACACTGAAGCTTTCTTT	CASSSFHGSNTEAFF
TRBV30	TRBJ1-4	once	NA	TGTGCCTGGAGGGGCAGAGGAGGTGAAAAACTGTTTTTT	CAWRGRGGEKLFF
TRBV6-6	TRBJ1-2	NA	TRBD1	TGTGCCAGCAGTACAGGGGCGTTAGGCTATGGCTACACCTTC	CASSTGALGYGYTF
TRBV12-3/TRBV12-4	TRBJ2-7	NA	NA	TGTGCCAGCAGTTTTCGGGTAGCCTACGAGCAGTACTTC	CASSFRVAYEQYF
TRBV20-1	TRBJ1-6	few	NA	TGCAGTGCTAGAGCAGGGAGCTCCTATAATTCACCCCTCCACTTT	CSARAGSSYNSPLHF
TRBV20-1	TRBJ2-7	few	NA	TGCAGTGCTAGACCGCGGCTAGCATCCTACGAGCAGTACTTC	CSARPRLASYEQYF
TRBV12-3/TRBV12-4	TRBJ1-1	few	NA	TGTGCCAGCAGTTTTAGTAGGGTTGGAACTGAAGCTTTCTTT	CASSFSRVGTEAFF
TRBV28	TRBJ2-3	NA	TRBD2	TGTGCCAGCAGCAGCGGGGGGGGCACAGATACGCAGTATTTT	CASSSGGGTDTQYF
TRBV9	TRBJ2-7	few	NA	TGTGCCAGCAGCGTAGGCCCAGGGTCCCTCTACGAGCAGTACTTC	CASSVGPGSLYEQYF
TRBV11-2	TRBJ1-3	NA	NA	TGTGCCAGCAGCTTATGGGTGGCCGGAAACACCATATATTTT	CASSLWVAGNTIYF
TRBV20-1	TRBJ2-7	few	NA	TGCAGTGCTAGCCCCGGAGCAGGGGAACAGTACTTC	CSASPGAGEQYF
TRBV6-5	TRBJ1-2	few	NA	TGTGCCAGCGGTAGGGGAGGCCCTGATGGCTACACCTTC	CASGRGGPDGYTF
TRBV4-3	TRBJ1-1	NA	NA	TGCGCCAGCAGCCAAGATACTGGGAGCGGGAACACTGAAGCTTTCTTT	CASSQDTGSGNTEAFF